This entry lists 8 T cell receptor beta chains sequenced from one sample in a study of cytomegalovirus exposure and HLA in healthy donors (dated by TCRdb to about 2017). Libraries were built with the immunoSEQ multiplex PCR assay. A mixture of 60 forward primers for TCR Vbeta segments and 13 reverse primers for TCR Jbeta segments was used in the multiplex PCR. TCRdb holds this immuneACCESS table with in-frame rearrangements only. Some clones are missing; in checked studies, unresolved V genes explain under half, and the rest has no known cause. Present in this sample are fewer than 250,000 clones, about four fifths of which were seen just once. Clones ranked in the top ten supply about 14% of the sample. Sequencing was performed on PBMCs. Receptor source: a woman aged 25 to 39 in good health and CMV-seropositive.

The chain links TRBV19 to TRBJ1-1, with a tentative D call TRBD1 (5 bases). Between the trimmed V and J ends, which lost 2 bases and 4 bases, there was a span of 14 bases. The germline CDR1 and CDR2 sequences are LNHDA and SQIVND (reference sequence). This CDR3 spans 15 amino acids. The CDR3 is CASSIYGGLGTEAFF. For the CDR3, the DNA is TGTGCCAGTAGTATATACGGGGGACTTGGCACTGAAGCTTTCTTT.

The chain has TRBV27 and TRBJ2-7, with 10 bases aligning to TRBD2. Germline V gene data show CDR1 as MNHEY and CDR2 as SMNVEV (reference sequence). V gave up 5 bases and J gave up 4 bases; unmatched junction bases: 5. The CDR3 consists of 14 residues. CDR3 in DNA: TGTGCCAGCAGTAAAGCGGGAGGGTTTTACGAGCAGTACTTC. Its translation is CASSKAGGFYEQYF.

This rearrangement joins TRBV2 to TRBJ1-6; tentative D call: TRBD1 (6 bases). CDR3 length equals 15 residues. The germline gives CDR1 SNHLY, CDR2 FYNNEI. The V and J ends lost 5 bases and 1 base respectively, with 9 bases between them. The CDR3, as DNA: TGTGCCAGCAGTAGGGACAATTCCTATAATTCACCCCTCCACTTT. This encodes CASSRDNSYNSPLHF.

The chain uses TRBV29-1 and TRBJ1-5, with a weak D call TRBD1 (5 bases). Looked up from germline, CDR1 is SQVTM and CDR2 is ANQGSEA. There are 14 residues in the CDR3. V lost 7 bases to trimming and J lost 0 bases, with 13 bases between them. The CDR3 region is CSAAMTDSNQPQHF. As DNA, the CDR3 is TGCAGCGCGGCTATGACAGATAGCAATCAGCCCCAGCATTTT.

The chain recombines TRBV6-6 with TRBJ1-1; no definite D call. V lost 2 bases and J lost 3, with 10 bases in between. This CDR3 has 14 amino acids. Germline V gene sequence: CDR1 MNHNY, CDR2 SVGAGI (reference sequence). CDR3 nucleotides: TGTGCCAGCAGTTACCCCGACGGGGACACTGAAGCTTTCTTT. Translation gives CASSYPDGDTEAFF.

This clone was seen a few times. The rearrangement uses TRBV11-2 and TRBJ2-7, with 9 bases fitting TRBD2. From germline, CDR1 is SGHAT and CDR2 FQNNGV. The V segment lost 6 bases and the J segment 4 bases; nucleotides outside the gene matches: 10. CDR3 length: 15 residues. The CDR3 spells CASSSTSGGKYEQYF. DNA of the CDR3: TGTGCCAGCAGTAGTACGAGCGGGGGGAAGTACGAGCAGTACTTC.

This chain joins TRBV4-2 and TRBJ1-1; D not resolved. The CDR3 covers 12 residues. Per germline, CDR1 LGHNA and CDR2 YNFKEQ. V was cut by 3 bases and J by 4 bases, with 6 bases left in between. For the CDR3, the DNA is TGTGCCAGCAGCCAGGGGAGCACTGAAGCTTTCTTT. Its protein is CASSQGSTEAFF.

The chain couples TRBV2 to TRBJ2-3, with 9 bases that match TRBD2. Per the germline V gene, CDR1 is SNHLY and CDR2 is FYNNEI. The junction had 6 bases not matched to a gene; V was cut back by 10 bases and J by 1 base. The CDR3 spans 14 residues. CDR3 region: CATRERGGTDTQYF. DNA of the CDR3: TGTGCCACACGTGAGCGGGGGGGCACAGATACGCAGTATTTT.